A selection of T cell receptor beta chains follows, all from one sample in a study of cytomegalovirus exposure and HLA in healthy donors. TCRdb's copy holds only in-frame clones and misses some; the assay was immunoSEQ multiplex PCR. The sample yields under 110,000 clones, roughly 82% seen once. Sample: PBMCs. All receptors come from a man aged 50-60 years in good health and CMV-seronegative. Both conserved end residues are part of each CDR3. A D gene is named only where the DNA matches it firmly. Size is omitted from some rows. Given values are once, few, many or a class for expanded clones.

-	TRBD2	TRBV7-3	TRBJ2-3	TGTGCCAGCAGCTTAAGAGGACTAGCCACAGATACGCAGTATTTT	CASSLRGLATDTQYF
-	TRBD1	TRBV10-3	TRBJ2-7	TGTGCCATCTCCAGAGACAGGGTGGTTGTTTACGAGCAGTACTTC	CAISRDRVVVYEQYF
-	-	TRBV6-5	TRBJ2-7	TGTGCCAGCAGTGCACTTAGCGGTGAGGGCTACGAGCAGTACTTC	CASSALSGEGYEQYF
-	-	TRBV7-8	TRBJ2-7	TGTGCCAGCAGCTCCCGAGGAGGGGTAATGTCCTACGAGCAGTACTTC	CASSSRGGVMSYEQYF
-	-	TRBV9	TRBJ2-5	TGTGCCAGCAGCGTAAATCCCGGCGGGGAGACCCAGTACTTC	CASSVNPGGETQYF
-	-	TRBV5-5	TRBJ1-4	TGTGCCAGCAGCCAAGAGGGCAAAAGGGTTGCAACTAATGAAAAACTGTTTTTT	CASSQEGKRVATNEKLFF
-	TRBD1	TRBV30	TRBJ1-6	TGTGCCTGGTCCTTAGGGACAGGCGGATCACCCCTCCACTTT	CAWSLGTGGSPLHF
once	-	TRBV9	TRBJ2-3	TGTGCCAGCAGCCACCAACAGGGAAGGAGAACAGATACGCAGTATTTT	CASSHQQGRRTDTQYF
once	TRBD2	TRBV5-1	TRBJ2-1	TGCGCCAGCATGGGCGGGGGGATCAATGAGCAGTTCTTC	CASMGGGINEQFF
-	TRBD2	TRBV11-3	TRBJ2-1	TGTGCCAGCAGCGATGGACTAGCGGGGGGCCCCTCCTACAATGAGCAGTTCTTC	CASSDGLAGGPSYNEQFF
-	TRBD2	TRBV2	TRBJ2-3	TGTGCCAGCAGTGGGGAGGGCTTCACAGATACGCAGTATTTT	CASSGEGFTDTQYF
few	TRBD2	TRBV5-1	TRBJ2-3	TGCGCCAGCAGCCTTGGGACTAGAGGAACAGATACGCAGTATTTT	CASSLGTRGTDTQYF
-	TRBD2	TRBV18	TRBJ2-3	TGTGCCAGCGCCGGGGGGAGCGAAGATACGCAGTATTTT	CASAGGSEDTQYF
-	TRBD1	TRBV30	TRBJ2-5	TGTGCCTGGAGTGTACAGGGGGCTAGGGAGCAGTACTTC	CAWSVQGAREQYF
-	-	TRBV5-1	TRBJ2-5	TGCGCCAGCAGCTTGGGAGGTTCGCAAGAGACCCAGTACTTC	CASSLGGSQETQYF
-	-	TRBV7-2	TRBJ1-2	TGTGCCAGCAGCTCCGGGGATGGCTACACCTTC	CASSSGDGYTF
-	TRBD1	TRBV11-3	TRBJ1-1	TGTGCCAGCAGCTCGGGACAGGGTAACACTGAAGCTTTCTTT	CASSSGQGNTEAFF
-	TRBD2	TRBV5-6	TRBJ2-1	TGTGCCAGCAGCTTACTAGCGGGGGGGCGAAACCGTGATGAGCAGTTCTTC	CASSLLAGGRNRDEQFF
-	TRBD1	TRBV6-6	TRBJ1-1	TGTGCCAGCAGTTTTGACGGACAGGCCACTGAAGCTTTCTTT	CASSFDGQATEAFF
once	-	TRBV29-1	TRBJ1-1	TGCAGCGTCCTTCAGGGTAACGAGAACACTGAAGCTTTCTTT	CSVLQGNENTEAFF
-	TRBD1	TRBV5-1	TRBJ2-3	TGCGCCAGCAGCTTAGGACAGGAGGTAGATACGCAGTATTTT	CASSLGQEVDTQYF
once	-	TRBV2	TRBJ2-4	TGTGCCAGCAGTGATGTGCAGGCCTCGGCCAAAAACATTCAGTACTTC	CASSDVQASAKNIQYF
-	TRBD1	TRBV2	TRBJ2-5	TGTGCCAGCAGTGATCTTGGACAGGGTGGCGAGACCCAGTACTTC	CASSDLGQGGETQYF
-	-	TRBV5-1	TRBJ2-1	TGCGCCAGCAGCTTGGGACAGTCCTACAATGAGCAGTTCTTC	CASSLGQSYNEQFF
-	-	TRBV21-1	TRBJ1-1	TGTGCCAGCAGCAAAAAAGTACTGGAGAGGAACACTGAAGCTTTCTTT	CASSKKVLERNTEAFF
-	TRBD1	TRBV6-5	TRBJ1-2	TGTGCCAGCAGTTTAGGGACAGGCCATGGCTACACCTTC	CASSLGTGHGYTF
-	TRBD2	TRBV29-1	TRBJ2-3	TGCAGCGCCCTTTGGGGGGGACGAACAGATACGCAGTATTTT	CSALWGGRTDTQYF
-	-	TRBV7-2	TRBJ1-5	TGTGCCAGCAGCTTAGTGGCTCAGACATATAGCAATCAGCCCCAGCATTTT	CASSLVAQTYSNQPQHF
-	-	TRBV6-1	TRBJ1-6	TGTGCCAGCACCGACAGTCTAAGGTCACCCCTCCACTTT	CASTDSLRSPLHF
-	-	TRBV6-5	TRBJ1-1	TGTGCCAGCAGGACCTCGCGGAGGAGTAACACTGAAGCTTTCTTT	CASRTSRRSNTEAFF
-	-	TRBV2	TRBJ1-1	TGTGCCAGCAGTGTTTCTTCGAGCTCCGAAGCTTTCTTT	CASSVSSSSEAFF
few	-	TRBV18	TRBJ2-5	TGTGCCAGCTCGACTGCGGCCACCCGGCAAGAGACCCAGTACTTC	CASSTAATRQETQYF
-	-	TRBV10-3	TRBJ1-4	TGTGCCATCAGTGAGGGAGGGGAAAAACTGTTTTTT	CAISEGGEKLFF
-	TRBD2	TRBV28	TRBJ2-2	TGTGCCAGCAGCTCTGGACTAGCCACCGGGGAGCTGTTTTTT	CASSSGLATGELFF
-	-	TRBV11-2	TRBJ1-2	TGTGCCAGCAGCTCACCAACAGGGAAGGATGGCTACACCTTC	CASSSPTGKDGYTF
once	-	TRBV10-3	TRBJ2-7	TGTGCCATCAGTGTAGGGAGCGAGCAGTACTTC	CAISVGSEQYF
-	-	TRBV25-1	TRBJ1-4	TGTGCCAGCAGTGGTCCTAGAGGGGAAAAACTGTTTTTT	CASSGPRGEKLFF
-	-	TRBV6-1	TRBJ1-5	TGTGCCAGCAGTGCCGCCAGCGGGGTTAGCAATCAGCCCCAGCATTTT	CASSAASGVSNQPQHF
-	-	TRBV7-3	TRBJ2-5	TGTGCCAGCAGCTTAAGGGGGGGCGTTGCGTCCCAAGAGACCCAGTACTTC	CASSLRGGVASQETQYF
-	-	TRBV4-2	TRBJ1-3	TGTGCCAGCAGCCCTGACGGAGACTCTGGAAACACCATATATTTT	CASSPDGDSGNTIYF
-	TRBD1	TRBV28	TRBJ1-6	TGTGCCAGCAGCGGGACAGGGCAACGTAGATCACCCCTCCACTTT	CASSGTGQRRSPLHF